Detailed here is one T cell receptor (beta chain). This table comes from immunoSEQ multiplex PCR, and its TCRdb copy is limited to in-frame clones, with some not included. This sample has 400,000 to 450,000 clones, with 70% to 90% found just once. The sample comes from a study of blood T cell repertoires in COVID-19. Study overall: Material from acute and convalescent COVID-19 was sourced from the United States, Italy and Spain.

CDR1 and CDR2 (germline): SGHRS, YFSETQ. The V end lost 4 bases, the J end lost 3 bases, and 14 bases lay between the germline ends. The CDR3 sequence is 15 residues long. Sequencing was performed on peripheral blood. This sequence was found in a man between 18 and 29 years old with COVID-19, enrolled during active disease. The chain couples TRBV5-1 to TRBJ1-5; D call uncertain. DNA of the CDR3: TGCGCCAGCAGCCCCGAGGGTTTGTACAATCAGCCCCAGCATTTT. Its protein is CASSPEGLYNQPQHF.